These 27 T cell receptor beta chains were sequenced from one sample in a study of T cells in localized non-small cell lung cancer. Repertoires were generated with immunoSEQ multiplex PCR, while TCRdb's copy carries only in-frame clones and drops some. Of roughly 29,000 clones in the sample, about four fifths were seen once. The specimen comprised peripheral blood mononuclear cells, sampled before any cancer treatment. All receptors come from a man between 40 and 70 years old with stage III lung adenocarcinoma.

CDR3 DNA sequence: TGTGCCAGCAGCTCGTACGACAGGCCCGAGCAGTACGTC. Its protein is CASSSYDRPEQYV. The V gene is TRBV5-6, the J gene TRBJ2-7; possibly TRBD1 for D (6 bases). There are 13 residues in the CDR3. Per the germline V gene, CDR1 is SGHDT and CDR2 is YYEEEE. Trimming pared 3 bases from V and 6 bases from J, leaving 13 bases between.

In DNA form, the CDR3 reads TGCGCCAGCAGCTTGGCTCTAGCGGGGAACCAAGAGACCCAGTACTTC. Protein product: CASSLALAGNQETQYF. The chain employs TRBV5-1 and TRBJ2-5; 9 positions match TRBD2. Trimming removed 0 bases from V and 0 bases from J; junction bases left unmatched: 3. The CDR3 loop spans 16 amino acids. Germline values: CDR1 SGHRS, CDR2 YFSETQ. The full variable domain, rest sourced from reference TRBV5-1 and TRBJ2-5, is KAGVTQTPRYLIKTRGQQVTLSCSPISGHRSVSWYQQTPGQGLQFLFEYFSETQRNKGNFPGRFSGRQFSNSRSEMNVSTLELGDSALYLCASSLALAGNQETQYFGPGTRLLVL.

The chain carries TRBV10-3 and TRBJ2-3; 8 positions agree with TRBD2. Germline CDR1 reads ENHRY; CDR2 reads SYGVKD. The CDR3 length is 16 residues. The J segment lost 2 bases and the V segment lost 5 bases, leaving 9 bases of the junction unmatched. The CDR3 region has the DNA TGTGCCATCAGTCCCGGGGGTAGCGGGACCACAGATACGCAGTATTTT. Protein: CAISPGGSGTTDTQYF.

The chain combines TRBV11-2 with TRBJ2-1, with D unclear. Per germline, CDR1 SGHAT and CDR2 FQNNGV. Trimming shortened V by 2 bases and J by 6 bases, and 5 bases separated the two germline ends. This CDR3 comprises 12 residues. CDR3 bases: TGTGCCAGCAGCTTAAGTGGCAATGAGCAGTTCTTC. It specifies CASSLSGNEQFF.

By sample share, this clone is medium-sized (0.01 to 0.1%). J is TRBJ1-4 and V is TRBV10-2; a weak D match, TRBD1 (6 bases). Germline V gives CDR1 WSHSY, CDR2 SAAADI. V was clipped by 0 bases and J by 8 bases, with 19 bases between them. The CDR3 is made up of 17 amino acids. The chain's CDR3 is CASSESNLGQRDEKLFF. The CDR3, as DNA: TGCGCCAGCAGTGAGTCGAATCTCGGACAGAGAGACGAAAAACTGTTTTTT.

This clone has only a few counts. The chain links TRBV4-1 to TRBJ1-1; D is unclear. This CDR3 is built from 13 residues. Per the germline V gene, CDR1 is MGHRA and CDR2 is YSYEKL. The V end was cut by 1 base, the J end by 1 base, with 4 bases between. CDR3 sequence reads: CASSQVGNTEAFF. The CDR3 DNA sequence: TGCGCCAGCAGCCAAGTGGGGAACACTGAAGCTTTCTTT.

The chain employs TRBV6-1 and TRBJ1-2; 8 nucleotides align to TRBD1. The CDR3 covers 13 residues. Germline-derived CDR1 and CDR2 are MNHNS and SASEGT. Trimming took 6 bases from V and 3 from J; bases not matched to a gene: 3. This chain's CDR3 is CASRTGQDYGYTF. The CDR3 DNA reads as TGTGCCAGCAGGACGGGACAGGACTATGGCTACACCTTC.

The genes are TRBV10-3 and TRBJ1-2; D is undetermined. The germline V gene has CDR1 ENHRY and CDR2 SYGVKD. This CDR3 has 11 amino acids. Written as DNA, the CDR3 is TGTGCAAGTTCGGGTTTCTATGGCTACACCTTC. Its protein product is CASSGFYGYTF.

V and J are TRBV5-1 and TRBJ1-4; D might be TRBD1 (6 bases). Germline V CDR1 and CDR2: SGHRS, YFSETQ. V shed 2 bases and J shed 7 bases, with 9 bases lying between them. The CDR3 runs 13 residues. The DNA for the CDR3 is TGCGCCAGCAGCTTAACAGGGAGTGAAAAACTGTTTTTT. As protein: CASSLTGSEKLFF.

The V call is TRBV4-1, the J call TRBJ1-2, with D tentatively TRBD1 (5 bases). The CDR3 runs 16 residues. V lost 0 bases to trimming and J lost 5 bases, with 16 bases between them. CDR1 is MGHRA and CDR2 is YSYEKL in the germline V gene. CDR3 in amino acids: CASSQEGLSRIYGYTF. As DNA, the CDR3 is TGCGCCAGCAGCCAAGAGGGACTTAGCCGGATATATGGCTACACCTTC.

This clone has only a few counts. This sequence joins TRBV2 and TRBJ2-3; D possibly corresponds to TRBD1 (6 bases). Per the germline V gene, CDR1 is SNHLY and CDR2 is FYNNEI. The CDR3 covers 15 residues. V dropped 8 bases and J dropped 0 bases, with 15 bases sitting between them. CDR3 sequence: CASATGISSTDTQYF. In DNA form, the CDR3 reads TGTGCCAGCGCAACAGGGATTTCTAGCACAGATACGCAGTATTTT.

V is TRBV28 and J is TRBJ2-7; D might be TRBD2 (5 bases). The CDR3 has 14 amino acids. V lost 5 bases and J lost 3, with 14 bases in between. CDR1 and CDR2 from the germline V gene are MDHEN and SYDVKM. This chain's CDR3 is CASSPYGLIYEQYF. The CDR3 DNA sequence: TGTGCCAGCAGTCCTTATGGACTGATCTACGAGCAGTACTTC.

The rearrangement links TRBV10-3 to TRBJ2-5, with D possibly TRBD2 on 6 matching bases. The CDR3 is made up of 12 amino acids. Trimming removed 10 bases at V and 2 bases at J, with 11 bases between. CDR1 is ENHRY, CDR2 SYGVKD, per germline. CDR3 DNA sequence: TGTGCCACTCAGGAGGGTCAAGAGACCCAGTACTTC. It yields the protein CATQEGQETQYF.

The chain couples TRBV19 to TRBJ1-5, with D hard to call. The ends were cut back, 6 bases at V and 7 bases at J, with 10 bases in the middle. This CDR3 has 12 amino acids. Germline values: CDR1 LNHDA, CDR2 SQIVND (reference sequence). The CDR3 is CASREARQPQHF. The CDR3 DNA sequence: TGTGCCAGTAGAGAGGCTCGCCAGCCCCAGCATTTT.

V usage is TRBV27 and J usage is TRBJ1-5; tentative D call: TRBD1 (5 bases). Germline-derived CDR1 and CDR2 are MNHEY and SMNVEV (reference sequence). Trimming cost V 5 bases and J 0 bases, with 11 bases left between them. This CDR3 is 15 amino acids long. CDR3 sequence reads: CASSGQGFSNQPQHF. The CDR3 DNA sequence: TGTGCCAGCAGTGGTCAGGGATTTAGCAATCAGCCCCAGCATTTT.

The chain carries TRBV10-3 and TRBJ1-2, with a weak D call TRBD1 (6 bases). Per the germline V gene, CDR1 is ENHRY and CDR2 is SYGVKD. The CDR3 contains 13 residues. V lost 6 bases, J lost 13 bases, and 21 bases lay in between. The CDR3 nucleotides are TGTGCCATCAGCGGACAGCCTACTATTGCCGGCACCTTC. It encodes CAISGQPTIAGTF.

This clone was picked up a small number of times. This rearrangement joins TRBV9 to TRBJ2-3; the D is unclear. CDR1 is SGDLS and CDR2 is YYNGEE in the germline V gene. The ends were cut back, 0 bases at V and 6 bases at J, with 5 bases in the middle. The CDR3 has 12 amino acids. In DNA, the CDR3 is TGTGCCAGCAGCGTAGATAAGGATACGCAGTATTTT. This codes for CASSVDKDTQYF.

The chain has TRBV7-9 and TRBJ2-3; D is ambiguous. The CDR3 covers 13 residues. Trimming took 1 base from V and 8 from J, leaving 10 bases between them. Per germline, CDR1 SEHNR and CDR2 FQNEAQ (reference sequence). CDR3 amino acids: CASSLDRLGTQYF. The CDR3 nucleotides read TGTGCCAGCAGCTTAGATCGGCTAGGTACGCAGTATTTT.

This clone was seen only once. J is TRBJ2-5 and V is TRBV6-5; D is unclear. The CDR3 is 15 residues long. Trimming cost V 0 bases and J 2 bases, with 10 bases left between them. Germline lookup yields CDR1 MNHEY and CDR2 SVGAGI. The DNA for the CDR3 is TGTGCCAGCAGTTACTCGAACCCGCCTCAAGAGACCCAGTACTTC. Translation: CASSYSNPPQETQYF.

This chain uses TRBV4-1 with TRBJ2-4, with no clear D. The CDR3 sequence is 17 residues long. CDR1 is MGHRA and CDR2 is YSYEKL in the germline V gene. V lost 1 base to trimming and J lost 6 bases, with 19 bases between them. As DNA, the CDR3 is TGCGCCAGCAGCCAAGGAGTTCTGGCCTCTTCAACAAACATTCAGTACTTC. Amino acids: CASSQGVLASSTNIQYF.

This sequence joins TRBV4-2 and TRBJ1-5; D unclear. Germline CDR1 reads LGHNA; CDR2 reads YNFKEQ. The CDR3 is 14 amino acids. V was trimmed by 4 bases and J by 0 bases, leaving 7 bases between them. The DNA for the CDR3 is TGTGCCAGCAGCCCGGAACATAGCAATCAGCCCCAGCATTTT. Translating it yields CASSPEHSNQPQHF.

This clone was detected a few times. The chain employs TRBV7-8 and TRBJ1-3, with D unclear. Germline CDR1 reads SGHVS; CDR2 reads FQNEAQ. This CDR3 spans 14 amino acids. Trimming pared 1 base from V and 0 bases from J, leaving 4 bases between. CDR3 DNA: TGTGCCAGCAGCTTAGACTACTCTGGAAACACCATATATTTT. It is translated as CASSLDYSGNTIYF.

This chain uses TRBV6-1 with TRBJ2-2; TRBD1 is a possible D gene (5 bases). V was pared by 0 bases and J by 1 base, with 18 bases between. CDR1 and CDR2 from the germline V gene are MNHNS and SASEGT. This CDR3 is 19 amino acids long. CDR3 in DNA: TGTGCCAGCAGTGAAGCGCTTTGGGTTCGCGACAGGAACACCGGGGAGCTGTTTTTT. Its protein product is CASSEALWVRDRNTGELFF.

Only a few counts were recorded for this clone. The chain links TRBV6-5 to TRBJ2-5; D call uncertain. Looked up from germline, CDR1 is MNHEY and CDR2 is SVGAGI. The CDR3 has 12 residues. Deletions cut 8 bases from V and 4 bases from J, with 11 bases between. CDR3 in amino acids: CASYVTPETQYF. CDR3 in DNA: TGTGCCAGCTACGTCACCCCAGAGACCCAGTACTTC.

The chain links TRBV19 to TRBJ2-1; 9 positions match TRBD1. The V segment lost 4 bases and the J segment 5 bases; nucleotides outside the gene matches: 0. Germline CDR1 reads LNHDA; CDR2 reads SQIVND (reference sequence). The CDR3 covers 13 residues. CDR3 amino acids: CASSRTGDNEQFF. The CDR3 DNA follows: TGTGCCAGTAGTAGGACAGGGGACAATGAGCAGTTCTTC.

The chain combines TRBV2 with TRBJ1-2, with a weak D call TRBD1 (5 bases). The CDR3 contains 14 residues. Per the germline V gene, CDR1 is SNHLY and CDR2 is FYNNEI. The V gene lost 2 bases and the J gene lost 8 bases, with 15 bases spanning the gap. CDR3 sequence reads: CASSEWGPQAGYTF. In nucleotides, the CDR3 is TGTGCCAGCAGTGAATGGGGACCTCAGGCCGGCTACACCTTC.

The chain uses TRBV2 and TRBJ1-3; tentatively, D is TRBD1 (5 bases). V was cut by 6 bases and J by 3 bases, with 15 bases left in between. This CDR3 is 15 amino acids long. CDR1 and CDR2 from the germline V gene are SNHLY and FYNNEI. Written as DNA, the CDR3 is TGTGCCAGCAGCGCGAACGGGGCAGTTGGAAACACCATATATTTT. It encodes CASSANGAVGNTIYF.